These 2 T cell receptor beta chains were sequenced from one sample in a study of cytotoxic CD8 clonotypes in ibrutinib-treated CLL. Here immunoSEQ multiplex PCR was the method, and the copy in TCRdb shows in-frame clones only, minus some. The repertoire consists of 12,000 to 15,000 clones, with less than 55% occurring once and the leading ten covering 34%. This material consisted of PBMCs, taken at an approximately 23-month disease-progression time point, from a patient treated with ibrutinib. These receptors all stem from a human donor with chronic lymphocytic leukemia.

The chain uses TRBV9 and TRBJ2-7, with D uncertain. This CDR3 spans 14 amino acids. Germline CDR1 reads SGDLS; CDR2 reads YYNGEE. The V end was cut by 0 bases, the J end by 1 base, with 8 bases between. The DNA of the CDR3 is TGTGCCAGCAGCGTAGATCACAGTTCCTACGAGCAGTACTTC. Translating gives CASSVDHSSYEQYF.

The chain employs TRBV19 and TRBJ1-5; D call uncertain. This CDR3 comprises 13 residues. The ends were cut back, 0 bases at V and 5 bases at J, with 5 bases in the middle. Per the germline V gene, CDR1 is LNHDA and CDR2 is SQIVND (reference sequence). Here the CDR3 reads CASSIEGYQPQHF. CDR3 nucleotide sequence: TGTGCCAGTAGTATAGAGGGATATCAGCCCCAGCATTTT.